Included here is one T cell receptor beta chain sequence, with context. Per the germline V gene, CDR1 is SGDLS and CDR2 is YYNGEE. V lost 3 bases to trimming and J lost 7 bases; unmatched junction nucleotides: 3. The length of the CDR3 is 12 residues. The entry originates in a study of CD8+ T cells in alopecia areata. Lesional scalp tissue (obtained by punch biopsy) and peripheral blood were collected from alopecia areata patients. Reverse transcription of extracted RNA yielded cDNA, which provided the sequencing template. Sequenced by immunoSEQ multiplex PCR; TCRdb stores in-frame clones only, minus some. The table includes about 130,000 clones, 49% detected once.

Specimen: CD8+ T cells sorted from blood, collected at week 0. This receptor was taken from a human donor with alopecia areata. The chain carries TRBV9 and TRBJ1-1; 7 bases are a match to TRBD1. The CDR3 DNA is TGTGCCAGCAGCGATCACAGGGGTGAAGCTTTCTTT. Amino acid sequence: CASSDHRGEAFF.